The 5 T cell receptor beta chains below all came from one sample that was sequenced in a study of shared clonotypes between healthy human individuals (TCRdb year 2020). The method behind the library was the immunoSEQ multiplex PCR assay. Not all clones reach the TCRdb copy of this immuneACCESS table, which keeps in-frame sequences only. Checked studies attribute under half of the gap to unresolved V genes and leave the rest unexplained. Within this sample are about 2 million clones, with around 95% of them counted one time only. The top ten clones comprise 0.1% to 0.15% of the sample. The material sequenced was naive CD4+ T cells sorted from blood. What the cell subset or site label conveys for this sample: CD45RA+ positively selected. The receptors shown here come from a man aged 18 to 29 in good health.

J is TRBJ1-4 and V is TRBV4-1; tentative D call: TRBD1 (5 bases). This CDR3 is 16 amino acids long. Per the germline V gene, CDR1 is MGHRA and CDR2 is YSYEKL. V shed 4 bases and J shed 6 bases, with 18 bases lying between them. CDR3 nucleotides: TGCGCCAGCAGCCGGGTGAAAAGGGACTTGGATGAAAAACTGTTTTTT. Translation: CASSRVKRDLDEKLFF.

The CDR3 loop is CASSLNADFYSNQPQHF. DNA for the CDR3: TGTGCCAGCAGTTTGAATGCAGATTTCTATAGCAATCAGCCCCAGCATTTT. The rearrangement uses TRBV28 and TRBJ1-5; the D is unclear. The CDR3 contains 17 residues. V was trimmed by 3 bases and J by 0 bases, leaving 15 bases between them. Germline lookup yields CDR1 MDHEN and CDR2 SYDVKM.

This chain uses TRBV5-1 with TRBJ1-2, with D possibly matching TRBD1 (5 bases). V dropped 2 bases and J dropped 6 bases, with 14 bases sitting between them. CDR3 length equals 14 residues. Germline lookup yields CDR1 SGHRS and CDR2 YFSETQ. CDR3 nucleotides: TGCGCCAGCAGCTTTAACAGGCCCAGGGATGGCTACACCTTC. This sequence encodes CASSFNRPRDGYTF.

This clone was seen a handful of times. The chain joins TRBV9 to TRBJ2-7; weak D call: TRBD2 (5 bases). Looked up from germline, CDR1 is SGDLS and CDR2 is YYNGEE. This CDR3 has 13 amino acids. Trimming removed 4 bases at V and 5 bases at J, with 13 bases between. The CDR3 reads CASSSSIGDEQYF. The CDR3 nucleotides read TGTGCCAGCAGCTCCTCAATCGGGGACGAGCAGTACTTC.

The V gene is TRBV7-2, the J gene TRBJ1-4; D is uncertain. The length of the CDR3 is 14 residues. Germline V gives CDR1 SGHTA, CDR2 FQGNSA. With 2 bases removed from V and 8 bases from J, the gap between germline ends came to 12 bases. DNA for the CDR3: TGTGCCAGCAGCTTAAGCCTGGGTGGGGAAAAACTGTTTTTT. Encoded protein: CASSLSLGGEKLFF.